Each of the 20 T cell receptor beta chains below was sequenced from the same sample in a study of blood T cell repertoires in COVID-19. Sequencing used immunoSEQ multiplex PCR; TCRdb keeps in-frame clones, though not all of them. The profile covers 50,000 to 65,000 clones, with about 86% appearing a single time and roughly 6.7% taken by the ten largest. Material for sequencing was peripheral blood. Every receptor here comes from a human donor in a cohort sampled during active COVID-19.

V gene TRBV6-2 or TRBV6-3 combines with J gene TRBJ1-2, with D perhaps matching TRBD1 (6 bases). The V gene lost 6 bases and the J gene lost 7 bases, with 21 bases spanning the gap. The CDR3 consists of 15 residues. The germline V gene encodes CDR1 MNHEY and CDR2 SVGEGT. CDR3 sequence: CASSPRGAGLSGYTF. CDR3 coding DNA: TGTGCCAGCAGCCCCAGGGGAGCTGGGCTATCTGGCTACACCTTC.

V and J are TRBV10-3 and TRBJ2-1, with TRBD1 identical over 7 bases. Unmatched junction bases numbered 6, after V lost 2 bases and J lost 5 bases. The CDR3 is made up of 15 amino acids. CDR1 and CDR2 from the germline V gene are ENHRY and SYGVKD. CDR3 protein: CAISENRGTHNEQFF. For the CDR3, the DNA is TGTGCCATCAGTGAGAACAGGGGTACCCACAATGAGCAGTTCTTC.

This rearrangement joins TRBV6-5 to TRBJ2-1; 12 positions match TRBD2. Germline V gives CDR1 MNHEY, CDR2 SVGAGI. CDR3 size: 14 residues. V was pared by 0 bases and J by 14 bases, with 5 bases of the junction left unmatched. Written as DNA, the CDR3 is TGTGCCAGCAGTTACTCGACTAGCGGGAGCCCAAAGTTCTTC. Its protein product is CASSYSTSGSPKFF.

This clone was counted between two and nine times. The rearrangement uses TRBV2 and TRBJ2-1; TRBD2 matches 13 bases. The V segment lost 6 bases and the J segment 7 bases; nucleotides outside the gene matches: 3. The CDR3 is made up of 14 amino acids. Germline CDR1 is SNHLY and CDR2 is FYNNEI. The CDR3: CASRGTSGKNEQFF. CDR3 coding DNA: TGTGCCAGCAGGGGGACTAGCGGGAAGAATGAGCAGTTCTTC.

The chain couples TRBV6-6 to TRBJ1-1, with no clear D. The germline gives CDR1 MNHNY, CDR2 SVGAGI (reference sequence). The CDR3 sequence is 14 residues long. V lost 0 bases, J lost 7 bases, and 12 bases lay in between. CDR3 in DNA: TGTGCCAGCAGTTACTCAGGTCCGGGGTATGAAGCTTTCTTT. Residues: CASSYSGPGYEAFF.

This clone was seen a single time. The CDR3 sequence: CASSSFEGRSGRRIAKNIQYF. The CDR3 region has the DNA TGTGCCAGTAGTTCCTTCGAGGGGAGAAGCGGGAGGCGGATTGCCAAAAACATTCAGTACTTC. J is TRBJ2-4 and V is TRBV19; 9 bases are a match to TRBD2. Germline V CDR1 and CDR2: LNHDA, SQIVND (reference sequence). V lost 5 bases, J lost 1 base, and 21 bases stayed unmatched. The CDR3 is 21 amino acids.

This clone has just one count. The rearrangement links TRBV18 to TRBJ2-7, with TRBD1 matching 8 bases. Germline V lookup: CDR1 KGHSH, CDR2 LQKENI. The V and J ends lost 3 bases and 0 bases, in that order; junction bases with no gene match: 10. The CDR3 is 17 residues long. The DNA for the CDR3 is TGTGCCAGCTCACCGCAAAGGGGGACAGGAGCCTCCTACGAGCAGTACTTC. It translates to CASSPQRGTGASYEQYF.

The V and J genes are TRBV18 and TRBJ2-2, with 7 bases identical to TRBD1. CDR3 length equals 14 residues. The V gene's germline CDR1 is KGHSH and CDR2 LQKENI. With 4 bases clipped from V and 3 bases from J, the junction kept 2 bases outside the gene matches. CDR3 in amino acids: CASSLGTDTGELFF. The CDR3 DNA sequence: TGTGCCAGCTCACTCGGGACAGACACCGGGGAGCTGTTTTTT.

The genes are TRBV6-5 and TRBJ1-2; 12 bases agree with TRBD1. In germline, CDR1 is MNHEY, CDR2 SVGAGI. V gave up 6 bases and J gave up 6 bases; unmatched junction bases: 5. The CDR3 contains 14 residues. Here the CDR3 DNA reads TGTGCCAGCAGCAGGGGACAGGGGGCTAATGGCTACACCTTC. Protein: CASSRGQGANGYTF.

J is TRBJ1-2 and V is TRBV7-8, with 8 bases identical to TRBD1. The germline CDR1 and CDR2 sequences are SGHVS and FQNEAQ. The CDR3 length is 15 residues. The V gene end was trimmed by 1 base and the J gene end by 4 bases; junction bases not matched to a gene: 5. CDR3 in DNA: TGTGCCAGCAGCTTAGGGACAGGGTATAGCTATGGCTACACCTTC. Protein product: CASSLGTGYSYGYTF.

The CDR3 region is CASYYGQGSSYNEQFF. CDR3 sequence (DNA): TGCGCCAGCTACTACGGACAGGGAAGCTCCTACAATGAGCAGTTCTTC. The chain links TRBV23-1 to TRBJ2-1, with TRBD1 matching over 8 bases. TRBV23-1 is an ORF, with its function uncertain. This CDR3 is built from 16 residues. After removal of 8 bases from V and 0 bases from J, the junction contained 9 bases not matched to a gene.

The chain recombines TRBV11-2 with TRBJ1-2; D is perhaps TRBD1 (6 bases). This CDR3 spans 13 amino acids. V lost 4 bases and J lost 8, with 14 bases in between. Germline values: CDR1 SGHAT, CDR2 FQNNGV. CDR3 coding DNA: TGTGCCAGCAGCTCCAACTCGGGGGGCGGCTACACCTTC. It specifies CASSSNSGGGYTF. Combining the CDR3 with reference TRBV11-2 and TRBJ1-2 gives the whole variable domain EAGVAQSPRYKIIEKRQSVAFWCNPISGHATLYWYQQILGQGPKLLIQFQNNGVVDDSQLPKDRFSAERLKGVDSTLKIQPAKLEDSAVYLCASSSNSGGGYTFGSGTRLTVV.

This clone was recorded once. V gene TRBV5-4 combines with J gene TRBJ2-7; TRBD2 might be the D (5 bases). There are 15 residues in the CDR3. V dropped 1 base and J dropped 2 bases, with 13 bases sitting between them. CDR1 is SGHNT and CDR2 is YYREEE in the germline V gene (reference sequence). In DNA, the CDR3 is TGTGCCAGCAGCTTGTTTTACGAGACTACCTACGAGCAGTACTTC. It specifies CASSLFYETTYEQYF.

This clone was picked up one time. V gene TRBV7-6 combines with J gene TRBJ2-4, with 11 bases aligning to TRBD1. V trimming: 5 bases; J trimming: 6 bases; junction bases outside the gene matches: 3. This CDR3 spans 14 amino acids. The germline gives CDR1 SGHVS, CDR2 FNYEAQ. The CDR3 coding sequence is TGTGCCAGCAGCCCCGGGACAGGGGGAAACATTCAGTACTTC. This codes for CASSPGTGGNIQYF.

The V and J genes are TRBV6-5 and TRBJ1-2, with a possible D match to TRBD1 (6 bases). The CDR3 has 14 amino acids. Trimming stripped 6 bases from V and 4 bases from J, with 15 bases between. Germline V gene data show CDR1 as MNHEY and CDR2 as SVGAGI. The CDR3 sequence is CASSSSGEVYGYTF. The CDR3 bases are TGTGCCAGCAGCTCCTCAGGGGAAGTCTATGGCTACACCTTC.

The chain links TRBV6-5 to TRBJ1-1; TRBD1 agrees at 8 bases. J gave up 6 bases and V 6 bases, and 9 bases lay outside the gene matches. Per germline, CDR1 MNHEY and CDR2 SVGAGI. This CDR3 region has 14 residues. Written as DNA, the CDR3 is TGTGCCAGCAGCGGCAGACAGGGGTACGCTGAAGCTTTCTTT. It translates to CASSGRQGYAEAFF.

CDR3 amino acids: CASPKPCSPGLSTYEQYF. The CDR3 nucleotides are TGTGCCAGCCCAAAACCCTGTTCTCCGGGACTTTCTACCTACGAGCAGTACTTC. This chain connects TRBV21-1 to TRBJ2-7; the listed D gene, TRBD2, was not tested against the DNA. TRBV21-1 constitutes a pseudogene. The CDR3 contains 18 residues.

By share, this clone ranks as medium-sized. Additional DNA sequences in this sample encode the identical CDR3. The V call is TRBV5-1, the J call TRBJ1-5; the D is unclear. The germline V gene encodes CDR1 SGHRS and CDR2 YFSETQ. Trimming shortened V by 1 base and J by 4 bases, and 6 bases separated the two germline ends. The length of the CDR3 is 13 residues. This CDR3 reads CASSLNGNQPQHF. For the CDR3, the DNA is TGCGCCAGCAGCTTGAACGGTAATCAGCCCCAGCATTTT.

This rearrangement joins TRBV18 to TRBJ2-1; 12 bases are shared with TRBD2. Per germline, CDR1 KGHSH and CDR2 LQKENI. This CDR3 has 16 amino acids. V lost 6 bases and J lost 7; bases outside the gene matches: 10. The CDR3 loop reads CASSPDLAGGNNEQFF. CDR3 DNA sequence: TGTGCCAGCTCGCCCGATCTAGCGGGAGGGAATAATGAGCAGTTCTTC.

This clone was detected only a few times. V and J are TRBV5-4 and TRBJ1-2; weak D call: TRBD1 (6 bases). The V end lost 3 bases, the J end lost 0 bases, and 12 bases lay between the germline ends. CDR1 is SGHNT, CDR2 YYREEE, per germline (reference sequence). CDR3 length: 15 amino acids. Here the CDR3 reads CASSYGQRANYGYTF. The DNA of the CDR3 is TGTGCCAGCAGCTACGGACAGCGAGCTAACTATGGCTACACCTTC.